The clone carrying this T cell receptor beta chain showed up just a few times. Its antigen is unknown. Trimming took off 0 bases at V and 9 bases at J, with 3 bases between the two ends. CDR3 length equals 11 residues. From germline, CDR1 is MGHDK and CDR2 SYGVNS. These data come from a study of shared clonotypes between healthy human individuals. Study outcomes and limitations: It was the non-shared clonotypes that had lower generation probabilities than clonotypes shared by all four donors.

Study donors comprised healthy, HIV-negative adults devoid of recent acute infection or vaccination. A split of CD4+ cells into CD45RA+ naive and CD45RA-negative memory subsets was performed. Using immunoSEQ multiplex PCR, the repertoire was profiled, and TCRdb retains in-frame clones only, with some absent. Of about 1 million clones listed, 70% to 80% are singletons. The source material was memory CD4+ T cells sorted from blood. As for subset: CD45RA-negative fraction. This TCR was recovered from a young man in good health. The rearrangement links TRBV25-1 to TRBJ2-1; no clear D gene. The chain's CDR3 is CASSEYSEQFF. CDR3 in DNA: TGTGCCAGCAGTGAATATAGTGAGCAGTTCTTC.